These 3 T cell receptor beta chains were sequenced from one sample in a study of post-analysis software for immune sequencing data. The TCR beta cDNA libraries carried unique molecular identifiers. In TCRdb, the PCR reads were re-called with MiXCR into one record per CDR3 protein. This sample has a few hundred thousand distinct CDR3 sequences, with approximately 37% found just once. Antigen specificity for these receptors is unknown. Study-level findings and limits: Five TRBV segments (TRBV5-6, TRBV5-1 and TRBV20-1 among them) occurred more frequently in patients than in controls.

The sequenced material came from blood. Every receptor here comes from a girl aged 2 to 9 with multiple sclerosis.

The chain uses TRBV7-6 and TRBJ2-1; possible D gene TRBD1, 6 bases. Trimming removed 5 bases at V and 5 bases at J, with 10 bases between. Germline V gene data show CDR1 as SGHVS and CDR2 as FNYEAQ. This CDR3 is 13 amino acids long. The CDR3 nucleotides are TGTGCCAGCAGCATACGGACAGACAATGAGCAGTTCTTC. The encoded protein is CASSIRTDNEQFF.

In its sample, this clonotype was seen a few times. V is TRBV4-1 and J is TRBJ2-3; D unclear. The CDR3 runs 15 residues. Trimming removed 6 bases at V and 0 bases at J, with 13 bases between. Per germline, CDR1 MGHRA and CDR2 YSYEKL. In DNA, the CDR3 is TGCGCCAGCAGAACAATAGGCAAAAGCACAGATACGCAGTATTTT. Its protein is CASRTIGKSTDTQYF.

The genes are TRBV29-1 and TRBJ2-7; D tentatively fits TRBD1 or TRBD2 (5 bases each). The J call may be wrong; the DNA end is better matched by TRBJ2-5. In germline, CDR1 is SQVTM, CDR2 ANQGSEA. This CDR3 comprises 13 residues. CDR3 residues: CSAVDGAEVTQYF. In nucleotides, the CDR3 is TGCAGCGCTGTCGATGGGGCGGAGGTGACCCAGTACTTC.